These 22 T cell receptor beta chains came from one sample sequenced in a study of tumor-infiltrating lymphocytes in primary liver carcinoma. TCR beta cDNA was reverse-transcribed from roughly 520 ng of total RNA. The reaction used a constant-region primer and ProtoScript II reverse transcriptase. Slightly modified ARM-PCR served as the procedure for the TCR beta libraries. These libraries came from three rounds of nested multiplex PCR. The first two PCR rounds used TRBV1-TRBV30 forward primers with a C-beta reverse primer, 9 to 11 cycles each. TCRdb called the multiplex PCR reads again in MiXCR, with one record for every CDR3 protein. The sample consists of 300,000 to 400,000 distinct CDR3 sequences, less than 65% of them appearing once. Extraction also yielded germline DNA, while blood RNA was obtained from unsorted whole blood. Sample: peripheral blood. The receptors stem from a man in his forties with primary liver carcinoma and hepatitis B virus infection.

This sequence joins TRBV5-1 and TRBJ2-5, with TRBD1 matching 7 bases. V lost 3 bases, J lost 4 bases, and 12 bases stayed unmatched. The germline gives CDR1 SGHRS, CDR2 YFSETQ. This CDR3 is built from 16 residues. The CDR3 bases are TGCGCCAGCAGCTGGGGGACAGACGGTGGGGGAGAGACCCAGTACTTC. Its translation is CASSWGTDGGGETQYF. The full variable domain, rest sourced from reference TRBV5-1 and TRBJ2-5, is KAGVTQTPRYLIKTRGQQVTLSCSPISGHRSVSWYQQTPGQGLQFLFEYFSETQRNKGNFPGRFSGRQFSNSRSEMNVSTLELGDSALYLCASSWGTDGGGETQYFGPGTRLLVL.

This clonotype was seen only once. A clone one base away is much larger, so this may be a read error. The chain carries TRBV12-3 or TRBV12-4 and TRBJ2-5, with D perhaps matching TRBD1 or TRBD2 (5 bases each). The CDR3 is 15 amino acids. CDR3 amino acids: CASSFLQGDQGTQYF. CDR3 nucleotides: TGTGCCAGCAGTTTTCTTCAGGGAGACCAAGGGACCCAGTACTTC.

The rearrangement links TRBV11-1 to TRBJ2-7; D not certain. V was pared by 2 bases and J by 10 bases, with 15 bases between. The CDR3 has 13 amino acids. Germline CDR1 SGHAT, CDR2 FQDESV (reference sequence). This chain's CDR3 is CASSLSPPIDQYF. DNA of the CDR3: TGTGCCAGCAGCTTAAGTCCCCCTATCGATCAGTACTTC.

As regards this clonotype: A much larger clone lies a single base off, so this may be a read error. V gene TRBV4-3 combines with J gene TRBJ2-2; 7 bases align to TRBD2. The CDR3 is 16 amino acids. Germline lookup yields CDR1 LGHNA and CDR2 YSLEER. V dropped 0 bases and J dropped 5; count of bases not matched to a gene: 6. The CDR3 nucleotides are TGCGCCAGCAGCCAAGATCCTTCTAGCGGTACCGGGGAGCTGTTTTTT. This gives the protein CASSQDPSSGTGELFF.

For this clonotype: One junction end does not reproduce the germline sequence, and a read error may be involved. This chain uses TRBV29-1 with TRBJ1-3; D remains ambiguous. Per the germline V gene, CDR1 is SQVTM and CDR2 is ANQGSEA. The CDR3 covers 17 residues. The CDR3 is CSVETSQERVSGNTICF. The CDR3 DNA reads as TGCAGCGTTGAAACCTCCCAGGAACGAGTCTCTGGAAACACCATATGTTTT.

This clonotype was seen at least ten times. As DNA, the CDR3 is TGCGCCAGCAGCCTGCAGAGACTAACGGCAGATACGCAGTATTTT. As protein: CASSLQRLTADTQYF. This sequence joins TRBV5-1 and TRBJ2-3, with D possibly matching TRBD2 (5 bases). The CDR3 has 15 amino acids. The germline V gene has CDR1 SGHRS and CDR2 YFSETQ. Trimming removed 4 bases at V and 4 bases at J, with 16 bases between.

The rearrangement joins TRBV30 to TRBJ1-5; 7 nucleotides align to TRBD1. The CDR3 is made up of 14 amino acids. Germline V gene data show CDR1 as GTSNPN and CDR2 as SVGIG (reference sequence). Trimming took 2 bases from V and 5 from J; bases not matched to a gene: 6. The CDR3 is CAWSTGTEHQPQHF. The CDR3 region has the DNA TGTGCCTGGAGTACGGGGACAGAGCATCAGCCCCAGCATTTT.

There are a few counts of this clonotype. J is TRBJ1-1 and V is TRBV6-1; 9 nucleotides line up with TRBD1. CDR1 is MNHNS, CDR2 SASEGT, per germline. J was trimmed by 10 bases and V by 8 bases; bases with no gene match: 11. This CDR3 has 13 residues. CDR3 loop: CASSMGQGSGAFF. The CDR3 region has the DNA TGTGCCAGCTCGATGGGACAGGGTTCTGGAGCTTTCTTT.

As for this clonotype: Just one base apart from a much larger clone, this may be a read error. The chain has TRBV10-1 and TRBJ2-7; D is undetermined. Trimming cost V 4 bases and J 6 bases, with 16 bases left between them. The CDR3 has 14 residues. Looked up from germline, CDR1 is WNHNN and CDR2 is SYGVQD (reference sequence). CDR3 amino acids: CASSAGSTLVEQYF. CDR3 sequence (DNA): TGCGCCAGCAGTGCTGGATCCACGCTCGTCGAGCAGTACTTC.

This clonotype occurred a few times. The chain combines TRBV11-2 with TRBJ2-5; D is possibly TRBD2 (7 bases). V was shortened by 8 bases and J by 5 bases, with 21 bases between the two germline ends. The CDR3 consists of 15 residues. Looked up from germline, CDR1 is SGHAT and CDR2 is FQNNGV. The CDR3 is CASGLVVGGAETQYF. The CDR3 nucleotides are TGTGCCAGCGGTTTAGTTGTGGGGGGGGCGGAGACCCAGTACTTC.

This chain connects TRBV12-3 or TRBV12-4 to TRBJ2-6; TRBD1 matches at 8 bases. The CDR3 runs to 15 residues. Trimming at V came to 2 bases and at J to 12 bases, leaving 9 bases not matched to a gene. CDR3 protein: CASSLKTGGLCVLTF. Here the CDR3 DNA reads TGTGCCAGCAGTTTAAAAACAGGGGGGTTGTGCGTCCTGACTTTC.

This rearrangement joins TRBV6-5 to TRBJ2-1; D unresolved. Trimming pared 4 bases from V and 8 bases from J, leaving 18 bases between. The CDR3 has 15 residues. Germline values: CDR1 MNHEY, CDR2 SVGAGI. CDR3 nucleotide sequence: TGTGCCAGCAGTTCTGTTACGCTGAGCGTGGATGAGCAGTTCTTC. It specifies CASSSVTLSVDEQFF.

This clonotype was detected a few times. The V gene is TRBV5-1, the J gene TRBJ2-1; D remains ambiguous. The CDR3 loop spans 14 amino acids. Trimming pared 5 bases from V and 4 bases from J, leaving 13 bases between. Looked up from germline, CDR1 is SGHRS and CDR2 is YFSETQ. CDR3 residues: CASSSQQTYNEQFF. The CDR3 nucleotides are TGCGCCAGCAGTTCCCAACAAACTTACAATGAGCAGTTCTTC.

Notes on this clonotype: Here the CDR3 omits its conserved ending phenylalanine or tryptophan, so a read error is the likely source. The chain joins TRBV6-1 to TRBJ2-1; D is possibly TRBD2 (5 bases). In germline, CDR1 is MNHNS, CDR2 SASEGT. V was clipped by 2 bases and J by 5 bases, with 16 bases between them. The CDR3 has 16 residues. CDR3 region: CASSERRTSYHNEQFC. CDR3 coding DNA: TGTGCCAGCAGTGAAAGGCGGACTTCCTATCACAATGAGCAGTTCTGC.

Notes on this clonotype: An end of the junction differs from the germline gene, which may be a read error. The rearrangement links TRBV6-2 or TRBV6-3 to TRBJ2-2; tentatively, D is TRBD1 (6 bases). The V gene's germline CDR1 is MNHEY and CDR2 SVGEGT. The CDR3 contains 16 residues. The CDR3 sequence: CTSSQPDRANTGELFF. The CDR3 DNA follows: TGTACCAGTAGTCAACCGGACAGAGCGAACACCGGGGAGCTGTTTTTT.

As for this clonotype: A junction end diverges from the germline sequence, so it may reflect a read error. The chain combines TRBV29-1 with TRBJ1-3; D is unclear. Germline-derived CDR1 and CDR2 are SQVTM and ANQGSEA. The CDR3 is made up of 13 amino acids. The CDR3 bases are TGCAGCGTTGAACGGCGGGTTGGAAACACCATATGTTTT. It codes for CSVERRVGNTICF.

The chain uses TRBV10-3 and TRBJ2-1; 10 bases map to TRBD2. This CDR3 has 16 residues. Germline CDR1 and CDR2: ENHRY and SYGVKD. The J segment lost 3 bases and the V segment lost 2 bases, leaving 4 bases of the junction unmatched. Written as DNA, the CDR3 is TGTGCCATCAGTGAGAAGAGCGGGGGGGGCTACAATGAGCAGTTCTTC. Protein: CAISEKSGGGYNEQFF.

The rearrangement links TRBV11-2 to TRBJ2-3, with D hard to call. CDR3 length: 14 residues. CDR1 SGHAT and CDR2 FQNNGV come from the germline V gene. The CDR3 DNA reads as TGTGTCTGCAGCTTAGAACTTTACATCGATACGCAGTATTTT. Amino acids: CVCSLELYIDTQYF.

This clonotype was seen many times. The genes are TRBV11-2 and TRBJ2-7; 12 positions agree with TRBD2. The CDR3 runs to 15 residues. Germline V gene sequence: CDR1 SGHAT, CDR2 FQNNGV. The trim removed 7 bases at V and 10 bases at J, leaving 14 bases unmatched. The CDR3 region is CASTLLGLAGFGQYF. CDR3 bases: TGTGCCAGCACCCTGCTCGGACTAGCGGGATTTGGACAGTACTTC. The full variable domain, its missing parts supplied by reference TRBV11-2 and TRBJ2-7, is EAGVAQSPRYKIIEKRQSVAFWCNPISGHATLYWYQQILGQGPKLLIQFQNNGVVDDSQLPKDRFSAERLKGVDSTLKIQPAKLEDSAVYLCASTLLGLAGFGQYFGPGTRLTVT.

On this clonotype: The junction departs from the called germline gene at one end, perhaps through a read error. The CDR3 DNA sequence: TGTGCCAGCAGCTTAGAGGCTAGTGGGAACATCGGGGAGCTGTTTTTT. Its translation: CASSLEASGNIGELFF. The gene calls are TRBV11-2 and TRBJ2-2, with D uncertain. The CDR3 consists of 16 residues. CDR1 and CDR2 (germline): SGHAT, FQNNGV.

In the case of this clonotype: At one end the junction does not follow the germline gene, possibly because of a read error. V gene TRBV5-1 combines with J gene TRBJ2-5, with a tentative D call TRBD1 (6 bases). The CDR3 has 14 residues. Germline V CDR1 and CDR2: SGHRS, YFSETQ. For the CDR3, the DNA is TGCACCAGCAGCTTAACGACAGGAAAAAGGACCCGGTACTTC. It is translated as CTSSLTTGKRTRYF.

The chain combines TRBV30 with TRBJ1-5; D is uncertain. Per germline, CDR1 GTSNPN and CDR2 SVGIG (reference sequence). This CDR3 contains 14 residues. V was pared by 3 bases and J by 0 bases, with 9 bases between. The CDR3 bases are TGTGCCTGGAGCCGCCCTTATAGCAATCAGCCCCAGCATTTT. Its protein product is CAWSRPYSNQPQHF.